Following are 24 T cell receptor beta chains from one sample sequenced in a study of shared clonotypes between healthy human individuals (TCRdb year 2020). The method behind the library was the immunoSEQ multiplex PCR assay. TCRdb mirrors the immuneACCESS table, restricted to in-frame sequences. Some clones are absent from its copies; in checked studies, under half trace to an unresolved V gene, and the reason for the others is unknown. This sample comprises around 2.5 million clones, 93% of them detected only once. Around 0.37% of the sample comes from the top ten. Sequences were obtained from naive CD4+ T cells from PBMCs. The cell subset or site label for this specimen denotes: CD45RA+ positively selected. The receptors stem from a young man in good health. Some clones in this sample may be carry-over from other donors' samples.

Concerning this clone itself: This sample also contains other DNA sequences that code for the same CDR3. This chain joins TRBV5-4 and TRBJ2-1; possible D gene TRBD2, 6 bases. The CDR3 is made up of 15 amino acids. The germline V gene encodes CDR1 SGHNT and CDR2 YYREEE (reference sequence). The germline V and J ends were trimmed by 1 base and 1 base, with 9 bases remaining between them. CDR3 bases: TGTGCCAGCAGCTTGTCGGGACTGTCCTACAATGAGCAGTTCTTC. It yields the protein CASSLSGLSYNEQFF.

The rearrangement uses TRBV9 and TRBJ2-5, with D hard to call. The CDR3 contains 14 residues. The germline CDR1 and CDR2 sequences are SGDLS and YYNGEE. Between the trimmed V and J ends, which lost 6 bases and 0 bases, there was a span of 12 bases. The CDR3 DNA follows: TGTGCCAGCAACACCCCCGGAAACCAAGAGACCCAGTACTTC. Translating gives CASNTPGNQETQYF.

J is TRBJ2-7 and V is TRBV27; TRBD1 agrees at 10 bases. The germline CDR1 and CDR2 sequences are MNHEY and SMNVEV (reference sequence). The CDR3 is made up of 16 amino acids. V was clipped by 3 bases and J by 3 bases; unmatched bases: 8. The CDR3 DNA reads TGTGCCAGCAGTTTTGGGCCGCGGGACAGGGGCTACGAGCAGTACTTC. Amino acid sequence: CASSFGPRDRGYEQYF.

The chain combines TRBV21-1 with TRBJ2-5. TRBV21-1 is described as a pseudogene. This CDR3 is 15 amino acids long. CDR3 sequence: CASSKEGDGKETQYF. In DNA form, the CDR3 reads TGTGCCAGCAGCAAAGAAGGCGACGGTAAAGAGACCCAGTACTTC.

The CDR3 coding sequence is TGTGCAAGTCGCTTAGTCAGGGGCGGCGGCTACACCTTC. Its protein is CASRLVRGGGYTF. The rearrangement uses TRBV12-2 and TRBJ1-2; the table assigns TRBD1, which was not confirmed against the DNA. TRBV12-2 counts as a pseudogene. The CDR3 has 13 amino acids.

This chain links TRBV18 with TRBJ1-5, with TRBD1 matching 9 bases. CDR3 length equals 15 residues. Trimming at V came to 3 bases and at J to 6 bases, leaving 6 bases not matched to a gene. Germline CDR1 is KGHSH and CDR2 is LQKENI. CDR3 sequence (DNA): TGTGCCAGCTCACCCCAGGACAGGGGCGGTCAGCCCCAGCATTTT. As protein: CASSPQDRGGQPQHF.

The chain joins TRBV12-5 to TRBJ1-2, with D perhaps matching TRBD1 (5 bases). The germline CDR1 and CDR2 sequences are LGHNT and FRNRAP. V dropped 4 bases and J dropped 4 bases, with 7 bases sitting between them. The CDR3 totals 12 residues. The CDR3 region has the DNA TGTGCTAGTGGTTGGGGGTCCTATGGCTACACCTTC. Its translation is CASGWGSYGYTF.

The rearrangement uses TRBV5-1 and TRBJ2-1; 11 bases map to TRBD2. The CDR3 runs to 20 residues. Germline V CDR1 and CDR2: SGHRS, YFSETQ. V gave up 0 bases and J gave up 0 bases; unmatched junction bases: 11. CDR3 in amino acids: CASSLAPRASGRSSYNEQFF. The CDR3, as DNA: TGCGCCAGCAGCTTGGCACCGCGGGCTAGCGGGAGGAGCTCCTACAATGAGCAGTTCTTC.

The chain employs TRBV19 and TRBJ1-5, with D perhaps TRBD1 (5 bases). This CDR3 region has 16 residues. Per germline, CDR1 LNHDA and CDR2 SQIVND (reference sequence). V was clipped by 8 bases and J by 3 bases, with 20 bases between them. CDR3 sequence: CASRPRQGGANQPQHF. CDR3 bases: TGTGCCAGTCGGCCGCGGCAGGGCGGCGCCAATCAGCCCCAGCATTTT.

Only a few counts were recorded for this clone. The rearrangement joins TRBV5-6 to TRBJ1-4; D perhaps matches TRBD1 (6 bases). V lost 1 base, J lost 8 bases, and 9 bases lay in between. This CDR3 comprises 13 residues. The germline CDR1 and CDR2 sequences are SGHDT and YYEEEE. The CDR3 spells CASSLLDREKLFF. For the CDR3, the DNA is TGTGCCAGCAGCTTGCTGGACAGAGAAAAACTGTTTTTT.

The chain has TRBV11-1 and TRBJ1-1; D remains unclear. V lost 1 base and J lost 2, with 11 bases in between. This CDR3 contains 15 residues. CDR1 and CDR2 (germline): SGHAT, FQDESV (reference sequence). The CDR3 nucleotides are TGTGCCAGCAGCTTAGAATTGGCAGGTAACACTGAAGCTTTCTTT. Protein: CASSLELAGNTEAFF.

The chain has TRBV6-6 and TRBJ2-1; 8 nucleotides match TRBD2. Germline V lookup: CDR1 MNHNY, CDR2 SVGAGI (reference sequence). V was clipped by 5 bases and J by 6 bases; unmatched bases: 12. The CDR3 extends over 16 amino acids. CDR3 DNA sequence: TGTGCCAGCAGTCTAAGTAGCGGGGCCCAGGGCAATGAGCAGTTCTTC. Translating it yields CASSLSSGAQGNEQFF.

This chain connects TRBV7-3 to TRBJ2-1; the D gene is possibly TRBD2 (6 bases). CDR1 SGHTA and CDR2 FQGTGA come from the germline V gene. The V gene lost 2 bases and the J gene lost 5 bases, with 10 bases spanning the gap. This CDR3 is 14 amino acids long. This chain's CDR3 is CASSLGGIHNEQFF. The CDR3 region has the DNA TGTGCCAGCAGCTTAGGGGGGATCCACAATGAGCAGTTCTTC.

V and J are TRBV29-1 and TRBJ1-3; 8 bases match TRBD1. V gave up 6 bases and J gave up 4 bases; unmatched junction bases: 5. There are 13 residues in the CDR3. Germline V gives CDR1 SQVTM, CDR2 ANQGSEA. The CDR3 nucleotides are TGCAGCGTCTTGGACAGGGCCGGAAACACCATATATTTT. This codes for CSVLDRAGNTIYF. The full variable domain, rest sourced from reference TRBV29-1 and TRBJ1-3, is SAVISQKPSRDICQRGTSLTIQCQVDSQVTMMFWYRQQPGQSLTLIATANQGSEATYESGFVIDKFPISRPNLTFSTLTVSNMSPEDSSIYLCSVLDRAGNTIYFGEGSWLTVV.

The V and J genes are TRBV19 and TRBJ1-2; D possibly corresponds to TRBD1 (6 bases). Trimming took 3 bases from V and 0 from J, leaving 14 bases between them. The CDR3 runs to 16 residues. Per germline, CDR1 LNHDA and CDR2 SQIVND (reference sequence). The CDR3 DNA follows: TGTGCCAGTAGTATCAGGGGCCCAAGGACTAACTATGGCTACACCTTC. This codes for CASSIRGPRTNYGYTF.

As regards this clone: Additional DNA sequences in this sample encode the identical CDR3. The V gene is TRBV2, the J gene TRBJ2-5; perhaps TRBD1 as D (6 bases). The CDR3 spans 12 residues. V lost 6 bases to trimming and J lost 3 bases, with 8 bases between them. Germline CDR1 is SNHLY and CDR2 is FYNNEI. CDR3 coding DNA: TGTGCCAGCAGAAACAGGGAAGAGACCCAGTACTTC. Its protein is CASRNREETQYF.

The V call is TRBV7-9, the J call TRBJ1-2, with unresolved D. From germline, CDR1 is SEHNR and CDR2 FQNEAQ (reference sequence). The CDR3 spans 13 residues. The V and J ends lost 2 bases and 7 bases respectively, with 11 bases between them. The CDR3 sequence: CASSLRSGVGYTF. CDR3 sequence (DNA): TGTGCCAGCAGCTTAAGGAGCGGGGTTGGCTACACCTTC.

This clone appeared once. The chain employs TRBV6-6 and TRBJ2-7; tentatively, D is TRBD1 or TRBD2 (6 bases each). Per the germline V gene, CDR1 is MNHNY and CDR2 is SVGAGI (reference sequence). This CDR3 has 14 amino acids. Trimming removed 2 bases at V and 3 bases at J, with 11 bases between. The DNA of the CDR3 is TGTGCCAGCAGTTACGGGGGGCTTCTCTACGAGCAGTACTTC. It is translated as CASSYGGLLYEQYF.

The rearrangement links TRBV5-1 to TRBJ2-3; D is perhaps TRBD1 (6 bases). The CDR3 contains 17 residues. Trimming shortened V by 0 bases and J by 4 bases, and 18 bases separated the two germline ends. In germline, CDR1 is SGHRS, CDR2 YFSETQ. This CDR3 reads CASSLVVGGEWADTQYF. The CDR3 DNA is TGCGCCAGCAGCTTGGTGGTAGGGGGTGAGTGGGCAGATACGCAGTATTTT. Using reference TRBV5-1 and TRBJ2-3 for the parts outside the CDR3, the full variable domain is KAGVTQTPRYLIKTRGQQVTLSCSPISGHRSVSWYQQTPGQGLQFLFEYFSETQRNKGNFPGRFSGRQFSNSRSEMNVSTLELGDSALYLCASSLVVGGEWADTQYFGPGTRLTVL.

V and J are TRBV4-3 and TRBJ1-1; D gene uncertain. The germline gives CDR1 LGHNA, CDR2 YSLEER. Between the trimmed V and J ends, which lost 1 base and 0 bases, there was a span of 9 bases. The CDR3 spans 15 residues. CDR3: CASSQVGGMNTEAFF. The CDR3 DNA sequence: TGCGCCAGCAGCCAAGTGGGCGGTATGAACACTGAAGCTTTCTTT.

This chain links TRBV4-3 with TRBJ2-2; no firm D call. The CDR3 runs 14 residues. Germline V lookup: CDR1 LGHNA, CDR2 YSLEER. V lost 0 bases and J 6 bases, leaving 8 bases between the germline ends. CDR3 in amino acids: CASSQDDAAGELFF. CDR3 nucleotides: TGCGCCAGCAGCCAAGATGACGCAGCCGGGGAGCTGTTTTTT.

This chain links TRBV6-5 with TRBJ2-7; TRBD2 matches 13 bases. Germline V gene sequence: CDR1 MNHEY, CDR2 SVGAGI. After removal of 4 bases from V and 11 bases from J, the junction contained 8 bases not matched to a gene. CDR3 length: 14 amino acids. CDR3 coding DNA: TGTGCCAGCAGTTCCCTAGGGACTAGCGGGACGGAGTACTTC. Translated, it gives CASSSLGTSGTEYF.

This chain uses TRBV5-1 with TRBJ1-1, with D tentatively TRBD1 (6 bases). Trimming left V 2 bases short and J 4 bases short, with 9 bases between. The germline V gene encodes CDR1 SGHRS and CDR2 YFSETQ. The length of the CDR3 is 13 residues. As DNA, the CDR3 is TGCGCCAGCAGCTTCTCAGGGGTCACTGAAGCTTTCTTT. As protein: CASSFSGVTEAFF. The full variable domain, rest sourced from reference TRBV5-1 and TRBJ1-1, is KAGVTQTPRYLIKTRGQQVTLSCSPISGHRSVSWYQQTPGQGLQFLFEYFSETQRNKGNFPGRFSGRQFSNSRSEMNVSTLELGDSALYLCASSFSGVTEAFFGQGTRLTVV.

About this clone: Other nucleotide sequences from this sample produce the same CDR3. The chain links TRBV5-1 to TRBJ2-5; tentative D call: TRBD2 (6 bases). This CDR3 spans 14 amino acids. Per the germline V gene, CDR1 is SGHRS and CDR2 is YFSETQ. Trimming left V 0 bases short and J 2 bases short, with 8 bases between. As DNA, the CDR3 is TGCGCCAGCAGCTTGGACAGCGGGCAAGAGACCCAGTACTTC. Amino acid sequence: CASSLDSGQETQYF. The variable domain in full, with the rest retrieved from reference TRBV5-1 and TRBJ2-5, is KAGVTQTPRYLIKTRGQQVTLSCSPISGHRSVSWYQQTPGQGLQFLFEYFSETQRNKGNFPGRFSGRQFSNSRSEMNVSTLELGDSALYLCASSLDSGQETQYFGPGTRLLVL.